The clone carrying this T cell receptor (beta chain) was counted ten times or more. Antigen: not known. This sample's time point: newly diagnosed GD, antithyroid drugs for less than 3 months. PBMCs provided the RNA from which the TCR library was made. The sample originates from a study of regulatory T cells in long-lasting Graves disease. Study-wide findings and caveats: Lower TCR diversity was seen in persistent Graves' patients than in newly diagnosed ones.

The TCR beta library used iRepertoire HTBI primers with Arm-PCR amplification of CDR3. TCRdb fed the multiplex PCR reads into MiXCR, producing one record per CDR3 protein. The sample carries roughly 500,000 distinct CDR3 sequences, approximately 12% recorded once. Germline CDR1 reads DFQATT; CDR2 reads SNEGSKA (reference sequence). V lost 5 bases and J lost 0; bases outside the gene matches: 7. The CDR3 covers 14 residues. This sample also appeared in a second study, on T cells in Graves' hyperthyroidism and ophthalmopathy. Per that paper: The model forecast ophthalmopathy, anticipating it by a median approximately 7 months before onset.

The V and J genes are TRBV20-1 and TRBJ2-7; TRBD2 agrees at 7 bases. The sample here was peripheral blood mononuclear cells (PBMCs), taken at new diagnosis, from a patient treated with antithyroid drugs. This sequence was found in a woman aged 30 to 39 with Graves disease. The CDR3, as DNA: TGCAGTGCTTACTCTAGCGGAGTCTCCTACGAGCAGTACTTC. This sequence encodes CSAYSSGVSYEQYF.